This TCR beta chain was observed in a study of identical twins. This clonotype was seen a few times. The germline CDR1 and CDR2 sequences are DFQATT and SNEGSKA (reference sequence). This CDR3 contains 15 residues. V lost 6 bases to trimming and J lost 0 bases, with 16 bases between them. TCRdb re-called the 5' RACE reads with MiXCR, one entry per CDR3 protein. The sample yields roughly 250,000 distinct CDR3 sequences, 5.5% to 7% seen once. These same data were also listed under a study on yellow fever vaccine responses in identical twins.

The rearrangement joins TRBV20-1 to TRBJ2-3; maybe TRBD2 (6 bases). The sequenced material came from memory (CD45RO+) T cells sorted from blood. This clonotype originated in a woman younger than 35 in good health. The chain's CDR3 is CSAKLAPFSTDTQYF. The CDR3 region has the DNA TGCAGTGCGAAGCTAGCGCCCTTTAGCACAGATACGCAGTATTTT.